The clone carrying this T cell receptor beta chain occurred a few times. Its antigen is undetermined. These data belong to a study of T-cell reconstitution after alpha-beta-depleted transplantation in children. General study findings and limits: T-cell numbers and diversity one year post-transplant derived largely from freshly generated T cells. Roughly two months post-transplant, alpha-beta T cells reportedly originated from several hundred graft clones that had expanded. Some patients owed their high day-60 TCRbeta diversity to surviving recipient T cells and thymic progenitors.

Molecular barcoding with unique molecular identifiers was used for the TCRbeta library. MiXCR, run by TCRdb on the PCR reads, gives a single entry per CDR3 protein. This table has hundreds of thousands of distinct CDR3 sequences, about 11% appearing once. V was clipped by 6 bases and J by 3 bases, with 11 bases between them. This CDR3 has 14 residues. The material sequenced was PBMCs, taken before TCRalphabeta/CD19-depleted stem cell transplant. V and J are TRBV12-3 or TRBV12-4 and TRBJ2-2; unclear D gene. The TCR comes from a child in the first two years of life with acute myeloid leukemia, due to receive a stem cell transplant. The CDR3 sequence: CASRAGRDTGELFF. The CDR3 bases are TGTGCCAGCAGGGCAGGACGGGACACCGGGGAGCTGTTTTTT.